This T cell receptor beta chain was captured in a study of T cell responses to AZD1222 COVID-19 vaccine. Findings and limits, study-wide: A rise in Spike-specific TCR breadth and depth followed two AZD1222 doses. Variant regions that are unmutated are reportedly the target of nearly half of spike-specific TCRs.

The table lists this clone with a count of one. The antigen remains unidentified. V was shortened by 3 bases and J by 8 bases, with 13 bases between the two germline ends. This CDR3 region has 13 residues. Analysis merged second doses at about 4 or about 12 weeks. TCRdb's copy holds only in-frame clones and misses some; the assay was immunoSEQ multiplex PCR. The sample has over 100,000 clones, 87% seen once. Specimen: peripheral blood, collected 28 days after the second AZD1222 dose. The receptor was derived from an adult who received the AZD1222 COVID-19 vaccine. J is TRBJ1-1 and V is TRBV12-3 or TRBV12-4, with D maybe TRBD1 (6 bases). CDR3 protein: CASSFQQGQEAFF. In DNA form, the CDR3 reads TGTGCCAGCAGTTTTCAACAGGGACAAGAAGCTTTCTTT.